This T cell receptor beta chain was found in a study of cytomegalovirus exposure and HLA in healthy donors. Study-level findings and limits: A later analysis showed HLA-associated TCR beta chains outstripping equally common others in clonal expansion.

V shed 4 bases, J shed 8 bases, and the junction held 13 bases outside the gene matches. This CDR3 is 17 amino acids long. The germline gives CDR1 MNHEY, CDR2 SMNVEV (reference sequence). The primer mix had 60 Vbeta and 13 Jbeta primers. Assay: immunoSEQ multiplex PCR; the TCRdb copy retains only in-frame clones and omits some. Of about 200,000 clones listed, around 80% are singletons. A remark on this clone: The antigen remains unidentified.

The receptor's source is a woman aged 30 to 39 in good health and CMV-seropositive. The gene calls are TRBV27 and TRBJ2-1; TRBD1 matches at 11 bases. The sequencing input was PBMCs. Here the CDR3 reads CASSSFAGTGGPDEQFF. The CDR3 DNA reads TGTGCCAGCAGTTCCTTTGCCGGGACAGGGGGTCCCGATGAGCAGTTCTTC.